These T cell receptor beta chains were read from a single sample in a study of T cells after yellow fever vaccination. TCRdb fed the 5' RACE reads into MiXCR, producing one record per CDR3 protein. The table has more than 300,000 distinct CDR3 sequences, approximately 4.3% seen once. The input for sequencing was PBMCs, taken 15 days after the yellow fever booster vaccination. These receptor sequences come from a man between 18 and 35 years old who received the YFV17D yellow fever vaccine. CDR3s include the opening cysteine and the closing phenylalanine or tryptophan. D genes are given only for firm matches. Some rows have no size entry. The others give once, few or many, or a class for an expanded clone.

D gene	J gene	clone size	V gene	CDR3 DNA	CDR3 protein
.	TRBJ1-4	.	TRBV4-3	TGCGCCAGCAGCCAAGGGTCCCCGGGACACCCAAATGAAAAACTGTTTTTT	CASSQGSPGHPNEKLFF
TRBD1	TRBJ2-7	many	TRBV4-1	TGCGCCAGCAGCCAAGAGCCTTGGGCAGGGGGCTACGAGCAGTACTTC	CASSQEPWAGGYEQYF
.	TRBJ2-5	few	TRBV24-1	TGTGCCACCAGTGATTTCGTCAGGGGGGTAGAGACCCAGTACTTC	CATSDFVRGVETQYF
.	TRBJ1-5	many	TRBV7-9	TGTGCCAGCAGCTTAGGTCCAAGTCCAACCTTGCGCAATCAGCCCCAGCATTTT	CASSLGPSPTLRNQPQHF
TRBD1	TRBJ2-2	few	TRBV7-3	TGTGCCAGCAGTGGGACAGCTACCGGGGAGCTGTTTTTT	CASSGTATGELFF
TRBD2	TRBJ2-5	.	TRBV5-1	TGCGCCAGCAGCGGCAGTACTAGCGGGTTACAAGAGACCCAGTACTTC	CASSGSTSGLQETQYF
.	TRBJ1-2	few	TRBV3-1	TGTGCCAGCAGCCAAGCGTCTGGCTACACCTTC	CASSQASGYTF
TRBD1	TRBJ2-2	few	TRBV6-5	TGTGCCAGCAGTACATCGACAGGGGGCTCGCTGCCGTATCCCCTAGGTGGCGGGGAGCTGTTTTTT	CASSTSTGGSLPYPLGGGELFF
.	TRBJ2-1	many	TRBV6-6	TGTGCCAGCAGTTACTCTCGCACCGGAGACTACAATGAGCAGTTCTTC	CASSYSRTGDYNEQFF
TRBD2	TRBJ2-1	few	TRBV3-1	TGTGCCAGCAGCCCTCCTGGGACTAGCGGGGGAAGTGAGCAGTTCTTC	CASSPPGTSGGSEQFF
.	TRBJ1-2	few	TRBV29-1	TGCAGCGTCCTGGGCGTAAGGGAGTGGGGCTACACCTTC	CSVLGVREWGYTF
.	TRBJ1-1	many	TRBV4-3	TGCGCCAGCAGCCACCGGGAGTTGAACACTGAAGCTTTCTTT	CASSHRELNTEAFF
.	TRBJ2-3	.	TRBV4-2	TGTGCCAGCAGCCGGACGACACAGAAGTGGGATACGCAGTATTTT	CASSRTTQKWDTQYF
TRBD1	TRBJ1-4	.	TRBV5-1	TGCGCCAGCAGCCCGGACGCAGGGGGCCTGGAAAAACTGTTTTTT	CASSPDAGGLEKLFF
TRBD2	TRBJ2-1	many	TRBV6-4	TGTGCCAGCAGTCCGACTAGCGGGGAGTACAATGAGCAGTTCTTC	CASSPTSGEYNEQFF
.	TRBJ2-1	many	TRBV7-9	TGTGCCAGCAGCTTAGTTGGAGGGTGGAATGAGCAGTTCTTC	CASSLVGGWNEQFF
TRBD2	TRBJ2-2	many	TRBV4-2	TGTGCCAGCAGCCCCCGAACGAGCGGGGGGGCTTCCACCGGGGAGCTGTTTTTT	CASSPRTSGGASTGELFF
TRBD2	TRBJ2-1	many	TRBV20-1	TGCAGTGCTAGAGATCGGCTAGCGGGGGGGACCAATGAGCAGTTCTTC	CSARDRLAGGTNEQFF
TRBD2	TRBJ2-1	.	TRBV4-3	TGCGCCAGCAGCCAAGCGAAGACGGGGGGTCCCTACTCCTACAATGAGCAGTTCTTC	CASSQAKTGGPYSYNEQFF
.	TRBJ2-3	few	TRBV5-4	TGTGCCAGCGGTCGCCGACAGACTAGCACAGATACGCAGTATTTT	CASGRRQTSTDTQYF
.	TRBJ2-5	many	TRBV6-5	TGTGCCAGCAGTTCCCCAGGGGGACTCCAAGAGACCCAGTACTTC	CASSSPGGLQETQYF
.	TRBJ2-2	.	TRBV9	TGTGCCAGCAGCGCGCCGGGGCCCCCCTATGGAACCGGGGAGCTGTTTTTT	CASSAPGPPYGTGELFF
.	TRBJ2-1	many	TRBV9	TGTGCCAGCGGGCCAGGAGCGGTCAATGAGCAGTTCTTC	CASGPGAVNEQFF
TRBD1	TRBJ2-3	many	TRBV20-1	TGCAGTGCACCTAGACAGGGGGTTTCAGATACGCAGTATTTT	CSAPRQGVSDTQYF
.	TRBJ1-2	few	TRBV12-3/TRBV12-4	TGTGCCAGCAGTTTGGGTAGTCGCTACACCTTC	CASSLGSRYTF
.	TRBJ2-2	few	TRBV10-2	TGCGCCAGCAGTCGGCGGGCCGACGGGGAGCTGTTTTTT	CASSRRADGELFF
.	TRBJ2-3	.	TRBV12-3/TRBV12-4	TGTGCCAGCAGTTTCATGGTCGATACGCAGTATTTT	CASSFMVDTQYF
.	TRBJ2-3	many	TRBV7-9	TGTGCCAGCAGCCCCTCGGTGGGGATAGCAGATACGCAGTATTTT	CASSPSVGIADTQYF
TRBD1	TRBJ2-5	few	TRBV12-3/TRBV12-4	TGTGCCAGCAGTTTTACAGGGGGCATGGAGACCCAGTACTTC	CASSFTGGMETQYF
TRBD1	TRBJ2-1	many	TRBV24-1	TGTGCCACCAGTGGTGACAGGGCTTACGATGAGCAGTTCTTC	CATSGDRAYDEQFF
.	TRBJ2-5	many	TRBV27	TGTGCCAGCAGCTCCCACGGACAAGAGACCCAGTACTTC	CASSSHGQETQYF
.	TRBJ1-2	many	TRBV4-1	TGCGCCAGCAGCCAAGATGGCCGGTCCTATGGCTACACCTTC	CASSQDGRSYGYTF
TRBD1	TRBJ2-1	.	TRBV20-1	TGCAGTGCTGGCAGGGGGCGAGTACGGTCCTACAATGAGCAGTTCTTC	CSAGRGRVRSYNEQFF
.	TRBJ1-6	.	TRBV27	TGCACCAGCAGTTTTCTCGCCCCGGAAACCGGGAATTCACCCCTCCACTTT	CTSSFLAPETGNSPLHF
.	TRBJ2-3	many	TRBV12-3/TRBV12-4	TGTGCCAGCAGTTATGGTGGCGGGGTGGTAGATACGCAGTATTTT	CASSYGGGVVDTQYF
.	TRBJ2-1	few	TRBV5-1	TGCGCCAGCAGGCCCGGGACCAGCGAGGGGAATGAGCAGTTCTTC	CASRPGTSEGNEQFF
.	TRBJ2-4	few	TRBV7-9	TGTGCCAGCAGCTTAGTTAGTGAGAGCAACATTCAGTACTTC	CASSLVSESNIQYF
TRBD1	TRBJ1-1	few	TRBV10-3	TGTGCCATCAGTAAGGGACAGGGGAACACTGAAGCTTTCTTT	CAISKGQGNTEAFF
.	TRBJ2-3	many	TRBV20-1	TGCAGTGCTACGAGGGGGGGTTTCACAGATACGCAGTATTTT	CSATRGGFTDTQYF
TRBD2	TRBJ2-1	.	TRBV15	TGTGCCACCAGCAGAGATTCAGGGAGGGATGAGCAGTTCTTC	CATSRDSGRDEQFF
.	TRBJ2-2	many	TRBV12-3/TRBV12-4	TGTGCCAGCAGTTTCCGGCAGGAGAACACCGGGGAGCTGTTTTTT	CASSFRQENTGELFF
TRBD2	TRBJ2-7	.	TRBV5-1	TGCGCCAGCAGCGCCGGCGGGACTAGCCGCTACGAGCAGTACTTC	CASSAGGTSRYEQYF
.	TRBJ1-5	many	TRBV6-5	TGTGCCAGCAGTAAACAGGGAGCCCTCAATCAGCCCCAGCATTTT	CASSKQGALNQPQHF
.	TRBJ1-5	many	TRBV7-2	TGTGCCAGCAGCTTTCGTTACGGGGAGCAGCCCCAGCATTTT	CASSFRYGEQPQHF
.	TRBJ2-7	many	TRBV27	TGTGCCAGCAGTTCCCGACACGCTGCAGGGGAGGGCCGAACCTACGAGCAGTACTTC	CASSSRHAAGEGRTYEQYF
.	TRBJ2-3	.	TRBV29-1	TGCAGCGTTGATTCCCCCGAAATGTTTGCAGATACGCAGTATTTT	CSVDSPEMFADTQYF
TRBD1	TRBJ1-6	few	TRBV7-2	TGTGCCAGCACCTCGACAGGGAATATAGGTTCACCCCTCCACTTT	CASTSTGNIGSPLHF
.	TRBJ2-3	many	TRBV20-1	TGCAGTGCTAGTACAGGGTCAGATACGCAGTATTTT	CSASTGSDTQYF
TRBD2	TRBJ2-7	.	TRBV6-5	TGTGCCAGCAGTTACTCCAGGGGACTAGCGGGCGGATCCCTATACGAGCAGTACTTC	CASSYSRGLAGGSLYEQYF
.	TRBJ2-3	many	TRBV7-8	TGTGCCAGCAGCTTCCGGGACCGATACACAGATACGCAGTATTTT	CASSFRDRYTDTQYF
TRBD1	TRBJ2-6	.	TRBV19	TGTGCCAGTAGTAAGGCCACAGGGGTGACCTCTGGGGCCAACGTCCTGACTTTC	CASSKATGVTSGANVLTF
TRBD1	TRBJ2-3	.	TRBV7-2	TGTGCCAGCAGCGCCAGGGGACAGGTTACAGATACGCAGTATTTT	CASSARGQVTDTQYF